This T cell receptor beta chain is from a study of cytomegalovirus exposure and HLA in healthy donors. Many counts were recorded for this clone. A multiplex PCR was run with 60 Vbeta primers and 13 Jbeta primers. Method: immunoSEQ multiplex PCR; TCRdb's copy keeps in-frame clones and lacks some. The profile shows roughly 99,000 clones, less than 85% of them singletons. V was cut by 4 bases and J by 2 bases, with 5 bases left in between. Germline assignment: CDR1 LGHNA and CDR2 YSLEER. CDR3 length equals 13 residues. The receptor was derived from a woman in her 40s in good health and CMV-seropositive. Material: PBMCs. This rearrangement joins TRBV4-3 to TRBJ1-4; no firm D call. The CDR3 protein is CASSPGTNEKLFF. In DNA form, the CDR3 reads TGCGCCAGCAGCCCCGGGACTAATGAAAAACTGTTTTTT.